This TCR beta chain was sequenced in a study of T cell responses to AZD1222 COVID-19 vaccine. Overall study findings and caveats: Clonal diversity was possibly underestimated, and the donors were mostly white British, with more females.

A note on this clone: The antigen is not known.

V lost 5 bases to trimming and J lost 4 bases, with 11 bases between them. The CDR3 spans 13 residues. Sequenced by immunoSEQ multiplex PCR; TCRdb stores in-frame clones only, minus some. The data contain 150,000 to 160,000 clones, more than 90% of them singletons. The clonotype comes from an adult in good health. The rearrangement joins TRBV12-3 or TRBV12-4 to TRBJ1-2; no reliable D call. The sample was peripheral blood, taken on day 0 of AZD1222 vaccination. CDR3 nucleotide sequence: TGTGCCAGCAGTCCACAGAATCCCTATGGCTACACCTTC. Its translation is CASSPQNPYGYTF.